Presented here are 7 T cell receptor beta chains from one specimen sequenced in a study of cytomegalovirus exposure and HLA in healthy donors. The PCR employed 60 Vbeta primers together with 13 Jbeta primers. The data were produced by immunoSEQ multiplex PCR, yet TCRdb's version contains in-frame clones alone and is incomplete. The sample lists around 130,000 clones, roughly 62% seen once, with approximately 1.7% in the top ten. The sequenced sample was PBMCs. All receptors come from a male donor in good health and CMV-seronegative.

This clone was observed once. The chain recombines TRBV19 with TRBJ1-3; TRBD1 is a possible D gene (6 bases). V dropped 4 bases and J dropped 0 bases, with 10 bases sitting between them. The CDR3 loop spans 15 amino acids. CDR1 is LNHDA, CDR2 SQIVND, per germline (reference sequence). CDR3 in DNA: TGTGCCAGTAGTACCTCAGGGGACTCTGGAAACACCATATATTTT. Its protein product is CASSTSGDSGNTIYF.

The CDR3: CASSPRQGRGETQYF. CDR3 DNA sequence: TGTGCCAGCAGCCCAAGACAGGGACGGGGTGAGACCCAGTACTTC. The J gene is TRBJ2-5, the V gene TRBV7-2, with TRBD1 matching 7 bases. Trimming cost V 5 bases and J 5 bases; bases outside gene matches: 11. CDR1 SGHTA and CDR2 FQGNSA come from the germline V gene. This CDR3 spans 15 amino acids.

This clone showed up just once. The gene calls are TRBV7-8 and TRBJ1-2; the D gene is possibly TRBD1 (5 bases). The CDR3 has 16 residues. Germline CDR1 and CDR2: SGHVS and FQNEAQ. V lost 1 base, J lost 4 bases, and 16 bases lay in between. CDR3 protein: CASSLGAGPATYGYTF. CDR3 in DNA: TGTGCCAGCAGCTTAGGGGCAGGGCCGGCCACCTATGGCTACACCTTC.

The rearrangement links TRBV29-1 to TRBJ1-2; 11 nucleotides line up with TRBD1. The CDR3 contains 13 residues. Per the germline V gene, CDR1 is SQVTM and CDR2 is ANQGSEA. Unmatched junction bases numbered 3, after V lost 7 bases and J lost 2 bases. For the CDR3, the DNA is TGCAGCGCCGGACAGGGGGCGAACTATGGCTACACCTTC. Protein product: CSAGQGANYGYTF. The variable domain in full, with the rest retrieved from reference TRBV29-1 and TRBJ1-2, is SAVISQKPSRDICQRGTSLTIQCQVDSQVTMMFWYRQQPGQSLTLIATANQGSEATYESGFVIDKFPISRPNLTFSTLTVSNMSPEDSSIYLCSAGQGANYGYTFGSGTRLTVV.

This sequence joins TRBV2 and TRBJ2-7; maybe TRBD1 (6 bases). The CDR3 spans 14 residues. Trimming removed 2 bases from V and 0 bases from J, with 8 bases in between. Germline lookup yields CDR1 SNHLY and CDR2 FYNNEI. The CDR3: CASSEQGYSYEQYF. The CDR3 DNA reads as TGTGCCAGCAGTGAACAGGGGTACTCCTACGAGCAGTACTTC.

This clone was seen a few times. The rearrangement uses TRBV5-1 and TRBJ1-2; D call uncertain. V lost 4 bases, J lost 8 bases, and 18 bases lay in between. This CDR3 has 14 residues. Germline-derived CDR1 and CDR2 are SGHRS and YFSETQ. CDR3 in DNA: TGCGCCAGCAGCCCGGATGACGGGGTGGGGGGCTACACCTTC. It is translated as CASSPDDGVGGYTF.

The genes are TRBV5-1 and TRBJ2-2; tentative D call: TRBD2 (6 bases). This CDR3 comprises 16 residues. The V end lost 4 bases, the J end lost 2 bases, and 15 bases lay between the germline ends. Per germline, CDR1 SGHRS and CDR2 YFSETQ. This chain's CDR3 is CASSHDPGLNTGELFF. The CDR3 nucleotides are TGCGCCAGCAGCCACGATCCGGGACTCAACACCGGGGAGCTGTTTTTT.